The source of this TCR beta chain is a study of early T cells in non-severe SARS-CoV-2 infection. The overall study: Sequencing input comprised bulk RNA from unsorted whole blood; chain pairing was not available. Study-level findings and limits: There was a bias toward anti-spike CD8 responses in VDJdb matching, which missed private and CD4 specificities.

This clonotype was counted many times. Its specificity is unknown. Unique molecular identifiers were affixed to single, distinct cDNA molecules. TCRdb re-derived calls from the 5' RACE reads in MiXCR, one entry per CDR3 protein. The sample has about 22,000 distinct CDR3 sequences, 3.6% seen once; the top ten hold roughly 5.7%. V dropped 4 bases and J dropped 7; count of bases not matched to a gene: 8. This CDR3 has 16 amino acids. The V and J genes are TRBV12-3 or TRBV12-4 and TRBJ2-1, with 12 bases matching TRBD2. Material: whole blood. This TCR derives from an adult who was a healthcare worker with PCR-confirmed SARS-CoV-2 infection or an uninfected control (not recorded which). This chain's CDR3 is CASSSPLAGGPNEQFF. DNA of the CDR3: TGTGCCAGCAGTTCCCCCCTAGCGGGAGGGCCGAATGAGCAGTTCTTC.